A single sample gave rise to the 23 T cell receptor beta chains below, sequenced in a study of blood T cell repertoires in COVID-19. The table came from immunoSEQ multiplex PCR; TCRdb's copy has only in-frame clones and leaves some out. The sample gives about 230,000 clones, about 84% of which show up once; around 8% is in the top ten. Input material: peripheral blood. Receptor source: an elderly woman with acute or convalescent COVID-19.

The CDR3 nucleotides read TGCGCCAGCAGCCGATCGATGGGGACTAGCGGGAGAGGAGGAGGCTACGAGCAGTACTTC. Its protein is CASSRSMGTSGRGGGYEQYF. The rearrangement links TRBV4-1 to TRBJ2-7, with 14 bases fitting TRBD2. Germline lookup yields CDR1 MGHRA and CDR2 YSYEKL. Trimming at V came to 4 bases and at J to 3 bases, leaving 17 bases not matched to a gene. The CDR3 is 20 residues long.

The gene calls are TRBV3-1 (or the pseudogene TRBV3-2) and TRBJ2-3, with 7 bases that match TRBD2. Germline CDR1 reads LGHDT; CDR2 reads YNNKEL (reference sequence). The CDR3 spans 15 residues. V was clipped by 2 bases and J by 2 bases; unmatched bases: 4. CDR3 coding DNA: TGTGCCAGCAGCCAAATCGGGGGGTCCACAGATACGCAGTATTTT. Residues: CASSQIGGSTDTQYF.

This clone was detected only a few times. This rearrangement joins TRBV5-6 to TRBJ2-7; 7 nucleotides align to TRBD1. This CDR3 is 13 amino acids long. V trimming: 0 bases; J trimming: 3 bases; junction bases outside the gene matches: 0. Germline CDR1 is SGHDT and CDR2 is YYEEEE. The CDR3 protein is CASSLGTGYEQYF. CDR3 nucleotides: TGTGCCAGCAGCTTGGGGACAGGCTACGAGCAGTACTTC.

This chain connects TRBV5-1 to TRBJ1-1; D ambiguous. Trimming removed 7 bases from V and 6 bases from J, with 22 bases in between. The CDR3 length is 15 residues. CDR1 and CDR2 from the germline V gene are SGHRS and YFSETQ. CDR3 amino acids: CASLRSSGVNAEAFF. The CDR3 bases are TGCGCCAGCCTTCGTTCTTCCGGTGTCAACGCTGAAGCTTTCTTT.

V usage is TRBV2 and J usage is TRBJ1-4; the D gene is possibly TRBD1 (5 bases). CDR3 length: 14 residues. Trimming removed 4 bases at V and 6 bases at J, with 12 bases between. CDR1 and CDR2 (germline): SNHLY, FYNNEI. The CDR3 reads CASSVVTGDEKLFF. For the CDR3, the DNA is TGTGCCAGCAGTGTAGTGACGGGGGATGAAAAACTGTTTTTT.

V is TRBV19 and J is TRBJ2-7, with 7 positions matching TRBD1. V was pared by 7 bases and J by 2 bases, with 14 bases of the junction left unmatched. The CDR3 runs to 16 residues. The V gene's germline CDR1 is LNHDA and CDR2 SQIVND (reference sequence). The CDR3 DNA sequence: TGTGCCAGTACCCTTCGGGGTCGGGGACAGCCCTACGAGCAGTACTTC. Its protein is CASTLRGRGQPYEQYF.

Only one count was recorded for this clone. V and J are TRBV9 and TRBJ1-1, with D unclear. The CDR3 is 14 residues long. V lost 0 bases to trimming and J lost 3 bases, with 9 bases between them. Germline lookup yields CDR1 SGDLS and CDR2 YYNGEE. CDR3 region: CASSVGYRDTEAFF. The CDR3 coding sequence is TGTGCCAGCAGCGTAGGATATCGGGACACTGAAGCTTTCTTT.

This chain links TRBV7-6 with TRBJ1-6; 8 nucleotides align to TRBD1. CDR3 length equals 16 residues. Germline values: CDR1 SGHVS, CDR2 FNYEAQ. Trimming cost V 5 bases and J 5 bases; bases outside gene matches: 8. DNA of the CDR3: TGTGCCAGCAGCCTTGGACAGGGCCACAATAATTCACCCCTCCACTTT. Its translation: CASSLGQGHNNSPLHF.

The chain uses TRBV12-3 or TRBV12-4 and TRBJ1-2; the D is unclear. This CDR3 has 11 residues. V was pared by 3 bases and J by 7 bases, with 6 bases between. CDR3 sequence: CASSLGTGYTF. The CDR3 DNA reads TGTGCCAGCAGTTTGGGCACTGGCTACACCTTC.

This chain joins TRBV19 and TRBJ2-1; 7 bases are a match to TRBD2. Germline V gives CDR1 LNHDA, CDR2 SQIVND (reference sequence). The J segment lost 5 bases and the V segment lost 7 bases, leaving 11 bases of the junction unmatched. The CDR3 consists of 15 residues. The CDR3 is CASTSGRGEDNEQFF. The CDR3 DNA reads as TGTGCCAGTACTAGCGGACGCGGGGAAGACAATGAGCAGTTCTTC.

The V gene is TRBV5-5, the J gene TRBJ1-5; 8 nucleotides agree with TRBD1. This CDR3 has 14 residues. The J segment lost 7 bases and the V segment lost 0 bases, leaving 3 bases of the junction unmatched. Germline values: CDR1 SGHKS, CDR2 YYEKEE (reference sequence). The CDR3 protein is CASSLGSGGQPQHF. The CDR3 DNA is TGTGCCAGCAGCTTGGGGTCAGGGGGCCAGCCCCAGCATTTT.

Turning to this clone: Compared with germline, one end of the junction differs, possibly owing to a read error. This CDR3 reads CASSLETGFNNEQLF. The CDR3 DNA sequence: TGCGCCAGCAGCTTGGAGACAGGGTTCAACAATGAGCAGCTCTTC. The chain recombines TRBV5-1 with TRBJ2-1; 7 nucleotides match TRBD1. CDR3 length: 15 amino acids. Germline lookup yields CDR1 SGHRS and CDR2 YFSETQ.

V and J are TRBV6-5 and TRBJ1-1; D is unresolved. V lost 4 bases, J lost 1 base, and 10 bases lay in between. Germline V gene lookup returns CDR1 MNHEY and CDR2 SVGAGI. This CDR3 has 14 amino acids. The DNA for the CDR3 is TGTGCCAGCAGTTTACAGCAGGAGAACACTGAAGCTTTCTTT. Amino acid sequence: CASSLQQENTEAFF.

This chain joins TRBV6-1 and TRBJ1-2; TRBD1 is a possible D gene (5 bases). The CDR3 is 16 residues long. With 1 base removed from V and 0 bases from J, the gap between germline ends came to 12 bases. Looked up from germline, CDR1 is MNHNS and CDR2 is SASEGT. The CDR3 reads CASSEGQGLANYGYTF. The CDR3 coding sequence is TGTGCCAGCAGTGAAGGCCAGGGTCTAGCTAACTATGGCTACACCTTC.

A remark on this clone: This CDR3 fails to terminate in the conserved phenylalanine or tryptophan, so it likely reflects a read error. The DNA is omitted, as the CDR3 cannot be located on it reliably, and the CDR3 follows TCRdb's listing. V gene TRBV3-1 (or the pseudogene TRBV3-2) combines with J gene TRBJ1-1. The CDR3 spans 11 residues, counting both ends. In germline, CDR1 is LGHDT, CDR2 YNNKEL (reference sequence). Here the CDR3 reads CASSHESLLLI.

The chain carries TRBV11-2 and TRBJ2-5; D is perhaps TRBD1 (6 bases). V lost 1 base and J 0 bases, leaving 9 bases between the germline ends. The CDR3 length is 15 residues. Germline values: CDR1 SGHAT, CDR2 FQNNGV. The CDR3 loop is CASSLGGHNQETQYF. The CDR3 nucleotides read TGTGCCAGCAGCTTAGGGGGACACAACCAAGAGACCCAGTACTTC.

This clone showed up just once. Other DNA sequences in the sample encode the same CDR3. The V call is TRBV28, the J call TRBJ1-1; the match to TRBD1 covers 8 bases. V gave up 3 bases and J gave up 4 bases; unmatched junction bases: 4. Germline lookup yields CDR1 MDHEN and CDR2 SYDVKM. This CDR3 spans 14 amino acids. The CDR3 nucleotides are TGTGCCAGCAGTTTCTCAGGGGGCGGCACTGAAGCTTTCTTT. Protein product: CASSFSGGGTEAFF.

This clone was seen only once. The chain has TRBV27 and TRBJ2-7; D is unresolved. Trimming cost V 4 bases and J 5 bases, with 9 bases left between them. Germline loops: CDR1 MNHEY, CDR2 SMNVEV (reference sequence). The CDR3 contains 12 residues. CDR3 coding DNA: TGTGCCAGCAGTTACATGGGCCACGAGCAGTACTTC. This sequence encodes CASSYMGHEQYF.

The chain couples TRBV5-1 to TRBJ2-7; TRBD2 might be the D (5 bases). V lost 2 bases and J 2 bases, leaving 11 bases between the germline ends. CDR1 is SGHRS, CDR2 YFSETQ, per germline. The CDR3 spans 14 residues. In DNA, the CDR3 is TGCGCCAGCAGCTTAACGGACTCCCCCTACGAGCAGTACTTC. Translating it yields CASSLTDSPYEQYF.

This clone was counted many times. The chain couples TRBV4-1 to TRBJ1-5; D call uncertain. CDR1 is MGHRA and CDR2 is YSYEKL in the germline V gene. The CDR3 is 12 residues long. Trimming pared 1 base from V and 8 bases from J, leaving 6 bases between. Here the CDR3 reads CASSQGGKPQHF. The CDR3 nucleotides are TGCGCCAGCAGCCAAGGAGGGAAGCCCCAGCATTTT.

The chain employs TRBV25-1 and TRBJ1-1, with D possibly matching TRBD1 (5 bases). The CDR3 runs 16 residues. Between the trimmed V and J ends, which lost 6 bases and 0 bases, there was a span of 17 bases. The germline gives CDR1 MGHDK, CDR2 SYGVNS. CDR3 amino acids: CASSPSGLGLNTEAFF. In nucleotides, the CDR3 is TGTGCCAGCAGCCCCTCAGGGCTCGGACTGAACACTGAAGCTTTCTTT.

The CDR3 DNA is TGTGCCAGCAGTACCCAGGGGGCGGGCGATGAGCAGTTCTTC. Translation gives CASSTQGAGDEQFF. This sequence joins TRBV2 and TRBJ2-1; 8 bases line up with TRBD1. This CDR3 comprises 14 residues. With V trimmed by 5 bases and J by 8 bases, 8 bases remained unmatched. In germline, CDR1 is SNHLY, CDR2 FYNNEI.

The chain links TRBV29-1 to TRBJ1-4; tentatively, D is TRBD1 (5 bases). V was cut by 0 bases and J by 0 bases, with 8 bases left in between. The germline gives CDR1 SQVTM, CDR2 ANQGSEA. This CDR3 has 15 residues. DNA for the CDR3: TGCAGCGTTGAAGATGGGGGGGCAACTAATGAAAAACTGTTTTTT. Amino acid sequence: CSVEDGGATNEKLFF.